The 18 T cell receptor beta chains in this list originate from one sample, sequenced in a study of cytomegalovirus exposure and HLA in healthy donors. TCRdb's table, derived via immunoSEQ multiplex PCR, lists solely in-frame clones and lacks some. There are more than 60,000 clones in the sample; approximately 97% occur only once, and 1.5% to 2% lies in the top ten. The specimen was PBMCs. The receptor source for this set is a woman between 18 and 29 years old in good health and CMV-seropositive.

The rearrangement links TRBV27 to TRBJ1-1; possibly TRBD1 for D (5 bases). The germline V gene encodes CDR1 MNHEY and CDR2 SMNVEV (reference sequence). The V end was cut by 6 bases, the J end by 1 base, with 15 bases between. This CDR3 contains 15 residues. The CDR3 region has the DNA TGTGCCAGCAGACCTGCGGGGGTTGGGAACACTGAAGCTTTCTTT. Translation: CASRPAGVGNTEAFF.

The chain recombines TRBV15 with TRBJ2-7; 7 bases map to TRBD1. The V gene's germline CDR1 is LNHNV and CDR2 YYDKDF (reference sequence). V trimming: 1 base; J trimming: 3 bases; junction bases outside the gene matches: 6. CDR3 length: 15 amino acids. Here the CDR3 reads CATSRARDSRYEQYF. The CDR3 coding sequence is TGTGCCACCAGCAGAGCCAGGGACAGCCGCTACGAGCAGTACTTC. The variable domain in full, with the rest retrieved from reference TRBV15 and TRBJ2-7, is DAMVIQNPRYQVTQFGKPVTLSCSQTLNHNVMYWYQQKSSQAPKLLFHYYDKDFNNEADTPDNFQSRRPNTSFCFLDIRSPGLGDTAMYLCATSRARDSRYEQYFGPGTRLTVT.

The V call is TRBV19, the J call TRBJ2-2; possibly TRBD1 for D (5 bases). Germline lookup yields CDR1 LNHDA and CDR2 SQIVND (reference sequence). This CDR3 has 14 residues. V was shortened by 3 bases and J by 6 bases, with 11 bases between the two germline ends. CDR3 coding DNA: TGTGCCAGTAGTATTGACAGTCATTCCGGGGAGCTGTTTTTT. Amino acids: CASSIDSHSGELFF.

CDR3 loop: CASSPEGTSYNEQFF. DNA for the CDR3: TGTGCCAGCAGTCCAGAGGGGACATCCTACAATGAGCAGTTCTTC. The chain recombines TRBV5-4 with TRBJ2-1; D perhaps matches TRBD1 (6 bases). Deletions cut 5 bases from V and 1 base from J, with 13 bases between. The CDR3 contains 15 residues. The germline V gene has CDR1 SGHNT and CDR2 YYREEE (reference sequence).

The CDR3 bases are TGTGCCAGCTCCCGGACAGGGACCAATCAGCCCCAGCATTTT. Amino acids: CASSRTGTNQPQHF. The chain recombines TRBV19 with TRBJ1-5, with 8 positions matching TRBD1. The CDR3 contains 14 residues. Germline CDR1 LNHDA, CDR2 SQIVND (reference sequence). Losses at the gene ends were 9 bases for V and 3 bases for J; bases not matched to a gene: 7. The complete variable domain, with remaining parts taken from reference TRBV19 and TRBJ1-5, reads DGGITQSPKYLFRKEGQNVTLSCEQNLNHDAMYWYRQDPGQGLRLIYYSQIVNDFQKGDIAEGYSVSREKKESFPLTVTSAQKNPTAFYLCASSRTGTNQPQHFGDGTRLSIL.

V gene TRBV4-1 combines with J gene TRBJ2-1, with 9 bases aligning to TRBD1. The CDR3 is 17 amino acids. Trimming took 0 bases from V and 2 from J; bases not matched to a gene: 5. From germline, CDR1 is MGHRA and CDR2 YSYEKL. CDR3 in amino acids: CASSQDSTGGAYNEQFF. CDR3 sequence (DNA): TGCGCCAGCAGCCAAGATTCGACAGGGGGTGCCTACAATGAGCAGTTCTTC.

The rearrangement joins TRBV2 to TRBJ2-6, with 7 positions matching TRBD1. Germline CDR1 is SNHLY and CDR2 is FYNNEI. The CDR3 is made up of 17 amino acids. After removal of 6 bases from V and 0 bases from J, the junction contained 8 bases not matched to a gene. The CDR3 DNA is TGTGCCAGCAGGGTGACAGGGCTCAGCTCTGGGGCCAACGTCCTGACTTTC. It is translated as CASRVTGLSSGANVLTF. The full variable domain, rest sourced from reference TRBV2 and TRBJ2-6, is EPEVTQTPSHQVTQMGQEVILRCVPISNHLYFYWYRQILGQKVEFLVSFYNNEISEKSEIFDDQFSVERPDGSNFTLKIRSTKLEDSAMYFCASRVTGLSSGANVLTFGAGSRLTVL.

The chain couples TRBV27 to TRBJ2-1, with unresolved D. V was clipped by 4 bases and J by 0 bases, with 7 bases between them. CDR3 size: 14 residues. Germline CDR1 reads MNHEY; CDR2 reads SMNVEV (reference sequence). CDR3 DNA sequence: TGTGCCAGCAGTTCCTCCAGCTCCTACAATGAGCAGTTCTTC. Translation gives CASSSSSSYNEQFF.

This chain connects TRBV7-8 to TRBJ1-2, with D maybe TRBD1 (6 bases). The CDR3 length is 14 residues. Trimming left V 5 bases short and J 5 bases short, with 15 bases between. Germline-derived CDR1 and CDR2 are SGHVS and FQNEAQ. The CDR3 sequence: CASSTTGLVYGYTF. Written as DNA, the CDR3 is TGTGCCAGCAGCACTACAGGGTTAGTTTATGGCTACACCTTC.

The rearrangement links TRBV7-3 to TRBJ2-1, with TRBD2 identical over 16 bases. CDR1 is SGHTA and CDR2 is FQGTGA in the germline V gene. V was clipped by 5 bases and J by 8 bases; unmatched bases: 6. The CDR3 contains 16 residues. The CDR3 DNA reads TGTGCCAGCAGCCAACGGGGGACTAGCGGGAGGGATGAGCAGTTCTTC. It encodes CASSQRGTSGRDEQFF.

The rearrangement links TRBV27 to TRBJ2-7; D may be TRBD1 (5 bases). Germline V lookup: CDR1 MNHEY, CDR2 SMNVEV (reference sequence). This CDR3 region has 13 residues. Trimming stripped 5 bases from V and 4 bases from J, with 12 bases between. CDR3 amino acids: CASSLPQGYEQYF. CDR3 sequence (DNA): TGTGCCAGCAGTCTCCCCCAGGGTTACGAGCAGTACTTC.

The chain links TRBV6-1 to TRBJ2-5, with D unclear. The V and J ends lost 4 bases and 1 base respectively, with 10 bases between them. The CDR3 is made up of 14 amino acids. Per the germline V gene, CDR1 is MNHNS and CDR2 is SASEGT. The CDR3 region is CASSGARPQETQYF. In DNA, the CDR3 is TGTGCCAGCAGTGGGGCCAGACCCCAAGAGACCCAGTACTTC.

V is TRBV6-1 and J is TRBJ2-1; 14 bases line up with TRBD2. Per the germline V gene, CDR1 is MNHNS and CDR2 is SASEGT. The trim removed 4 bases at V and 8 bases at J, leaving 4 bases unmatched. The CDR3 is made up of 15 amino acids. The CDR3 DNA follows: TGTGCCAGCAGTGCGGGACTAGCGGGAGTTCATGAGCAGTTCTTC. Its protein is CASSAGLAGVHEQFF.

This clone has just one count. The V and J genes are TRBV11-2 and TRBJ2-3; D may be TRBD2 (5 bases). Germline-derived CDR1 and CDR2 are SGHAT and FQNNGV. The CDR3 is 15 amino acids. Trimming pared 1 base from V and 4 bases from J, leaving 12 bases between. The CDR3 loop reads CASSLGRTLADTQYF. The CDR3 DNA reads TGTGCCAGCAGCTTAGGGCGGACTCTGGCAGATACGCAGTATTTT. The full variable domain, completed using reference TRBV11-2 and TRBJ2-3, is EAGVAQSPRYKIIEKRQSVAFWCNPISGHATLYWYQQILGQGPKLLIQFQNNGVVDDSQLPKDRFSAERLKGVDSTLKIQPAKLEDSAVYLCASSLGRTLADTQYFGPGTRLTVL.

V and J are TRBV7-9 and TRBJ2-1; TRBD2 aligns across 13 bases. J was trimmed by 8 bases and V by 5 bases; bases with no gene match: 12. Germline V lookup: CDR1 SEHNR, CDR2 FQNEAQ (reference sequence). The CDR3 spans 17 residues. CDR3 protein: CASSPRPGLAGSDEQFF. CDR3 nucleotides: TGTGCCAGCAGCCCGAGACCGGGACTAGCGGGAAGCGATGAGCAGTTCTTC.

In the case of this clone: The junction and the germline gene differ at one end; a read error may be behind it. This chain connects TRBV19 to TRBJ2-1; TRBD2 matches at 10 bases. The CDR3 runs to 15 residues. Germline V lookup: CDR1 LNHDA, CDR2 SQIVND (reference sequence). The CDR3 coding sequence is TGTGCCAGTAGGATAGCGGGAGGTAGATACAATGAGCAGTTCTTC. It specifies CASRIAGGRYNEQFF.

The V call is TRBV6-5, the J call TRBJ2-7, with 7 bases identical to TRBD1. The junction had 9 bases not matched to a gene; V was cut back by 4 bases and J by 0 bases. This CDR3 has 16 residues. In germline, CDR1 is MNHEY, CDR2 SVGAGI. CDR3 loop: CASSFAPGQSSYEQYF. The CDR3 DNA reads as TGTGCCAGCAGTTTCGCACCGGGACAGAGCTCCTACGAGCAGTACTTC.

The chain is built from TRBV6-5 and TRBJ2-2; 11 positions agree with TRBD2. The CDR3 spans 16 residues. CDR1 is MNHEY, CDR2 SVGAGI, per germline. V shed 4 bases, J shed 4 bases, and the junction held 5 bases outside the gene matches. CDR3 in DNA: TGTGCCAGCAGTTTCCTTAGCGGGAGGGCCACCGGGGAGCTGTTTTTT. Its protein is CASSFLSGRATGELFF.